This entry concerns a single TCR beta chain. Its antigen is still unknown. The data derive from a study of shared clonotypes between healthy human individuals. The germline V gene encodes CDR1 LNHDA and CDR2 SQIVND (reference sequence). This CDR3 has 13 residues. Trimming at V came to 10 bases and at J to 5 bases, leaving 9 bases not matched to a gene. The study ran the assay at deep level. Sequencing was performed with immunoSEQ multiplex PCR; in TCRdb, only in-frame clones are kept and a portion is missing. The sample includes some 2 million clones, just under 95% of them seen just once. Overall study findings and caveats: Among the subsets, naive ones generally showed larger estimated richness than memory ones.

The naive CD8 fraction comprised CD45RO-negative cells positively selected for CCR7 and excluded terminally differentiated effector memory CD45RA+ cells. Donation came from healthy HIV-negative adults that had no recent acute infections or vaccinations. The V call is TRBV19, the J call TRBJ2-5; 8 bases fit TRBD1. What was sequenced was naive CD8+ T cells sorted from blood. This clonotype was sampled from a man in his late teens or twenties in good health. The chain's CDR3 is CATQDRGWETQYF. The CDR3 bases are TGTGCCACCCAAGACAGGGGCTGGGAGACCCAGTACTTC.